The clone carrying this T cell receptor (beta chain) was found many times. The data stem from a study of T cells in Graves' hyperthyroidism and ophthalmopathy. Amplification yielded TCR beta CDR3 regions, with RNA transcripts as the source. With the HTBI primer set, the TCR CDR3 went through a first round of RT-PCR. TCRdb fed the multiplex PCR reads into MiXCR, producing one record per CDR3 protein. The sample lists under 300,000 distinct CDR3 sequences; 22% were seen once. The CDR3 has 16 residues. Germline CDR1 is DFQATT and CDR2 is SNEGSKA (reference sequence). V was clipped by 0 bases and J by 4 bases, with 16 bases between them.

This clonotype was sampled from a young man with Graves' ophthalmopathy. Sequencing was performed on blood. The chain employs TRBV20-1 and TRBJ2-1, with D tentatively TRBD2 (6 bases). CDR3 DNA sequence: TGCAGTGCTAGAGACCAGACTAGTAGTGGATACAATGAGCAGTTCTTC. Encoded protein: CSARDQTSSGYNEQFF.